These T cell receptor beta chains were read from a single sample in a study of T cells expressing NK-cell markers. Reprocessing the 5' RACE reads, TCRdb reports a single entry for every CDR3 protein and omits DNA. The table lists under 200,000 distinct CDR3 sequences, with about a fifth in the top ten. Sequenced: blood T cells: a sorted CD56 or NKG2C T cell subset, CD4+ or CD8+ T cells, or bulk PBMC T cells (not recorded which). These receptors were taken from a woman aged 18-70 years in good health. CDR3s include the opening cysteine and the closing phenylalanine or tryptophan. Each record gives: V gene, J gene, CDR3 protein.

V: TRBV4-1; J: TRBJ2-2; CDR3: CASNTGLAGINTGELFF
V: TRBV3-1; J: TRBJ2-7; CDR3: CASSQGSDEQYF
V: TRBV5-1; J: TRBJ2-2; CDR3: CASSSGGFGTGELFF
V: TRBV28; J: TRBJ1-1; CDR3: CASSLFVGGEAFF
V: TRBV6-2/TRBV6-3; J: TRBJ2-1; CDR3: CASNAPGQYNEQFF
V: TRBV5-1; J: TRBJ1-2; CDR3: CASSIDVRVYGYTF
V: TRBV7-3; J: TRBJ2-5; CDR3: CASSRGHQETQYF
V: TRBV7-2; J: TRBJ1-1; CDR3: CASTPDGRNTEAFF
V: TRBV7-6; J: TRBJ2-6; CDR3: CASSLWDSGANVLTF
V: TRBV5-5; J: TRBJ2-5; CDR3: CASSPRQGEETQYF
V: TRBV7-8; J: TRBJ1-5; CDR3: CASSYRTGRGNQPQHF
V: TRBV7-6; J: TRBJ2-2; CDR3: CASSLGGSRGLSGELFF
V: TRBV7-9; J: TRBJ1-1; CDR3: CASSLGQGTTQTEAFF
V: TRBV2; J: TRBJ2-3; CDR3: CASSDGGADTQYF
V: TRBV29-1; J: TRBJ1-2; CDR3: CSVDDWADPNYGYTF
V: TRBV28; J: TRBJ2-5; CDR3: CASSLWVRSQETQYF
V: TRBV7-2; J: TRBJ2-3; CDR3: CASRMWDTQYF
V: TRBV7-2; J: TRBJ2-5; CDR3: CASSRWSEETQYF
V: TRBV6-1; J: TRBJ2-2; CDR3: CASSWGRATGELFF
V: TRBV5-1; J: TRBJ1-5; CDR3: CASRVGTDGYSNQPQHF
V: TRBV18; J: TRBJ2-1; CDR3: CASSPPGGDRVLFF
V: TRBV20-1; J: TRBJ2-7; CDR3: CSAPGLANYEQYF
V: TRBV12-3/TRBV12-4; J: TRBJ2-4; CDR3: CASSLTSTQAKNIQYF
V: TRBV11-2; J: TRBJ1-1; CDR3: CASSLASGLNTEAFF
V: TRBV7-9; J: TRBJ2-2; CDR3: CASSLVGGLPSGELFF
V: TRBV29-1; J: TRBJ2-1; CDR3: CSVERYTSGVSYNEQFF
V: TRBV20-1; J: TRBJ2-3; CDR3: CSARAFDSPDTQYF
V: TRBV12-3/TRBV12-4; J: TRBJ2-7; CDR3: CASRRGGASLEQYF
V: TRBV28; J: TRBJ2-1; CDR3: CASIRTRALYNEQFF
V: TRBV9; J: TRBJ2-3; CDR3: CASSDEGIGRGGSTDTQYF
V: TRBV5-1; J: TRBJ2-1; CDR3: CASSLALAVYNEQFF
V: TRBV29-1; J: TRBJ2-1; CDR3: CSVATSGAYNEQFF
V: TRBV5-1; J: TRBJ1-1; CDR3: CASSLDGQGLGTEAFF
V: TRBV21-1; J: TRBJ2-2; CDR3: CASSKGQGDTGELFF
V: TRBV12-3/TRBV12-4; J: TRBJ2-3; CDR3: CASSPRDWTGDTQYF
V: TRBV29-1; J: TRBJ1-1; CDR3: CSVVKGRYTEAFF
V: TRBV7-9; J: TRBJ2-3; CDR3: CVAGATDTQYF
V: TRBV14; J: TRBJ1-2; CDR3: CASSQVFGTGEGYTF
V: TRBV5-1; J: TRBJ2-1; CDR3: CASSPRGGANEQFF
V: TRBV20-1; J: TRBJ1-2; CDR3: CSARAGTGGTYGYTF
V: TRBV5-1; J: TRBJ2-1; CDR3: CASSETGSPEQFF
V: TRBV5-1; J: TRBJ2-3; CDR3: CASTSGGSSTDTQYF
V: TRBV20-1; J: TRBJ1-3; CDR3: CSARRSASGNTIYF
V: TRBV3-1; J: TRBJ2-2; CDR3: CASSHGTTGELFF
V: TRBV27; J: TRBJ2-1; CDR3: CASSLERGVYNEQFF
V: TRBV7-8; J: TRBJ2-3; CDR3: CASSSQPAQADTQYF
V: TRBV20-1; J: TRBJ2-7; CDR3: CSAGGDSSYEQYF
V: TRBV20-1; J: TRBJ2-5; CDR3: CSAIVGGALKETQYF
V: TRBV11-2; J: TRBJ2-3; CDR3: CASSSGQGARDTQYF
V: TRBV20-1; J: TRBJ2-1; CDR3: CSATGTQRVNEQFF
V: TRBV5-1; J: TRBJ2-7; CDR3: CASRGNTGANEQYF